Below, 12 T cell receptor beta chains from the same sample are listed, as sequenced in a study of regulatory T cells in long-lasting Graves disease. Stated time point: newly diagnosed GD, antithyroid drugs for less than 3 months. The TCR library was made from RNA extracted from PBMCs. Assembly of TCR beta libraries relied on iRepertoire HTBI primers together with Arm-PCR of CDR3 regions. TCRdb re-derived calls from the multiplex PCR reads in MiXCR, one entry per CDR3 protein. The sample carries hundreds of thousands of distinct CDR3 sequences, about 12% recorded once. Another study also made use of these data, one on T cells in Graves' hyperthyroidism and ophthalmopathy.

Here the sequenced sample was peripheral blood mononuclear cells (PBMCs), taken at new diagnosis, from a patient treated with antithyroid drugs. The receptors here all came from a woman between 25 and 40 years old with Graves disease.

This clonotype was seen repeatedly, ten times or more. The V and J genes are TRBV19 and TRBJ2-7, with 7 nucleotides matching TRBD2. Germline V gene lookup returns CDR1 LNHDA and CDR2 SQIVND (reference sequence). Trimming took 3 bases from V and 3 from J; bases not matched to a gene: 14. The CDR3 contains 17 residues. CDR3 in amino acids: CASSMTSRGTPDYEQYF. The CDR3 coding sequence is TGTGCCAGTAGTATGACTAGCCGGGGGACTCCTGACTACGAGCAGTACTTC.

This chain joins TRBV30 and TRBJ1-2; D not resolved. Germline CDR1 is GTSNPN and CDR2 is SVGIG (reference sequence). The V end was cut by 3 bases, the J end by 1 base, with 12 bases between. This CDR3 has 14 amino acids. The CDR3, as DNA: TGTGCCTGGAGAGGGCGGGGTGTTAACTATGGCTACACCTTC. Its translation is CAWRGRGVNYGYTF. Looking up the rest from reference TRBV30 and TRBJ1-2 gives the full variable domain: SQTIHQWPATLVQPVGSPLSLECTVEGTSNPNLYWYRQAAGRGLQLLFYSVGIGQISSEVPQNLSASRPQDRQFILSSKKLLLSDSGFYLCAWRGRGVNYGYTFGSGTRLTVV.

This clonotype appeared many times. V and J are TRBV7-9 and TRBJ2-1, with 9 bases aligning to TRBD2. The CDR3 runs 15 residues. Per the germline V gene, CDR1 is SEHNR and CDR2 is FQNEAQ (reference sequence). The V segment lost 1 base and the J segment 3 bases; nucleotides outside the gene matches: 1. CDR3 protein: CASSLELAGYNEQFF. As DNA, the CDR3 is TGTGCCAGCAGCTTAGAACTAGCGGGCTACAATGAGCAGTTCTTC.

This clonotype occurred many times. The chain couples TRBV2 to TRBJ2-7; TRBD1 might be the D (5 bases). Trimming shortened V by 6 bases and J by 1 base, and 16 bases separated the two germline ends. Per the germline V gene, CDR1 is SNHLY and CDR2 is FYNNEI. The CDR3 contains 15 residues. The CDR3 reads CASSNALTVSYEQYF. In DNA form, the CDR3 reads TGTGCCAGCAGCAATGCCTTGACAGTTTCCTACGAGCAGTACTTC.

This clonotype was found many times. This chain connects TRBV28 to TRBJ1-2; perhaps TRBD1 as D (6 bases). Germline V gene lookup returns CDR1 MDHEN and CDR2 SYDVKM. V lost 6 bases and J 4 bases, leaving 18 bases between the germline ends. The CDR3 is made up of 15 amino acids. The CDR3 sequence: CASRERQTGAYGYTF. CDR3 nucleotide sequence: TGTGCCAGCAGAGAACGACAAACGGGGGCCTATGGCTACACCTTC.

The gene calls are TRBV27 and TRBJ2-1; 7 nucleotides align to TRBD2. From germline, CDR1 is MNHEY and CDR2 SMNVEV (reference sequence). V gave up 2 bases and J gave up 9 bases; unmatched junction bases: 13. This CDR3 contains 16 residues. CDR3 in DNA: TGTGCCAGCAGTTTAGAGAGCGGGAATGTTCGGGTTGAGCAGTTCTTC. It codes for CASSLESGNVRVEQFF.

The CDR3 protein is CASGGGTVGNYGYTF. The CDR3 coding sequence is TGTGCCAGCGGAGGGGGGACAGTGGGAAACTATGGCTACACCTTC. The V call is TRBV6-1, the J call TRBJ1-2; 7 nucleotides align to TRBD1. Unmatched junction bases numbered 11, after V lost 8 bases and J lost 2 bases. Germline assignment: CDR1 MNHNS and CDR2 SASEGT. This CDR3 region has 15 residues.

This clonotype was observed many times. The chain couples TRBV2 to TRBJ2-3; the match to TRBD1 covers 8 bases. Germline-derived CDR1 and CDR2 are SNHLY and FYNNEI. The CDR3 is 16 amino acids. Unmatched junction bases numbered 9, after V lost 1 base and J lost 6 bases. The CDR3 DNA sequence: TGTGCCAGCAGTGAAGAGGACAGGGCGGGCTGGGATACGCAGTATTTT. Encoded protein: CASSEEDRAGWDTQYF.

This clonotype came up many times. The chain uses TRBV5-1 and TRBJ1-2; 7 bases agree with TRBD1. In germline, CDR1 is SGHRS, CDR2 YFSETQ. The length of the CDR3 is 14 residues. V shed 0 bases, J shed 3 bases, and the junction held 2 bases outside the gene matches. Written as DNA, the CDR3 is TGCGCCAGCAGCTTGGGGCAGGGGGACTATGGCTACACCTTC. Translating it yields CASSLGQGDYGYTF.

This clonotype was seen many times. The chain uses TRBV13 and TRBJ2-1; D is perhaps TRBD2 (6 bases). V lost 2 bases and J 5 bases, leaving 10 bases between the germline ends. This CDR3 region has 14 residues. Germline V lookup: CDR1 PRHDT, CDR2 FYEKMQ (reference sequence). The CDR3 DNA follows: TGTGCCAGCAGCTTAATCGGGGGAGACAATGAGCAGTTCTTC. Its protein product is CASSLIGGDNEQFF.

This clonotype was detected only a few times. As DNA, the CDR3 is TGTGCCAGCAGCCAAGAATCGGCGGGGGGCTGGGATGAGCAGTTCTTC. Translation gives CASSQESAGGWDEQFF. The J gene is TRBJ2-1, the V gene TRBV3-1; 8 positions match TRBD2. Germline loops: CDR1 LGHDT, CDR2 YNNKEL (reference sequence). The CDR3 totals 16 residues. After removal of 0 bases from V and 8 bases from J, the junction contained 9 bases not matched to a gene.

The sample holds many counts of this clonotype. This chain joins TRBV28 and TRBJ2-1; TRBD2 is a possible D gene (5 bases). Looked up from germline, CDR1 is MDHEN and CDR2 is SYDVKM. V dropped 6 bases and J dropped 2 bases, with 14 bases sitting between them. CDR3 size: 15 residues. CDR3: CASSPSLAAYNEQFF. The CDR3 DNA reads TGTGCCAGCAGCCCCTCTCTAGCAGCCTACAATGAGCAGTTCTTC.